Listed here are 30 T cell receptor beta chains from one sample, sequenced in a study of cytomegalovirus exposure and HLA in healthy donors. Vbeta (60) and Jbeta (13) primers were used in the PCR. Generated by immunoSEQ multiplex PCR, the TCRdb table keeps only in-frame clones and is missing some. The sample shows around 170,000 clones, 75% to 90% of them seen only once. The sequenced material came from PBMCs. These receptor sequences come from a woman younger than 35 in good health and CMV-seronegative.

The chain employs TRBV11-2 and TRBJ2-7, with 8 bases lining up with TRBD1. With 1 base clipped from V and 6 bases from J, the junction kept 11 bases outside the gene matches. CDR3 size: 16 residues. The germline gives CDR1 SGHAT, CDR2 FQNNGV. The chain's CDR3 is CASSLAAGTGGFEQYF. For the CDR3, the DNA is TGTGCCAGCAGCTTAGCCGCCGGGACAGGTGGGTTCGAGCAGTACTTC. The full variable domain, in which reference TRBV11-2 and TRBJ2-7 provide the parts outside the CDR3, is EAGVAQSPRYKIIEKRQSVAFWCNPISGHATLYWYQQILGQGPKLLIQFQNNGVVDDSQLPKDRFSAERLKGVDSTLKIQPAKLEDSAVYLCASSLAAGTGGFEQYFGPGTRLTVT.

In the case of this clone: One end of the junction is discordant with germline, which a read error may explain. The chain uses TRBV7-9 and TRBJ2-7; TRBD2 agrees at 7 bases. CDR3 length equals 12 residues. Germline loops: CDR1 SEHNR, CDR2 FQNEAQ (reference sequence). DNA for the CDR3: TGTTCCAGCAGCTGGGGGAGGGACGAGCAGTACTTC. The encoded protein is CSSSWGRDEQYF.

J is TRBJ1-5 and V is TRBV6-1; the D gene is possibly TRBD1 (6 bases). Germline V CDR1 and CDR2: MNHNS, SASEGT. CDR3 length: 13 amino acids. The V end was cut by 10 bases, the J end by 4 bases, with 14 bases between. CDR3 coding DNA: TGTGCCACTGAAAGTAGGGGGAATCAGCCCCAGCATTTT. This codes for CATESRGNQPQHF.

The genes are TRBV14 and TRBJ2-1, with 9 bases fitting TRBD2. This CDR3 has 15 amino acids. Losses at the gene ends were 4 bases for V and 2 bases for J; bases not matched to a gene: 3. Germline loops: CDR1 SGHDN, CDR2 FVKESK. The CDR3 loop is CASSLSGGPYNEQFF. CDR3 in DNA: TGTGCCAGCAGCCTAAGCGGGGGGCCCTACAATGAGCAGTTCTTC.

The chain links TRBV6-6 to TRBJ2-2, with D possibly matching TRBD1 (6 bases). CDR3 length: 16 amino acids. Looked up from germline, CDR1 is MNHNY and CDR2 is SVGAGI (reference sequence). Trimming took 3 bases from V and 3 from J, leaving 14 bases between them. The CDR3 loop reads CASSYVPGQDTGELFF. The DNA for the CDR3 is TGTGCCAGCAGTTATGTCCCGGGACAAGACACCGGGGAGCTGTTTTTT.

The gene calls are TRBV27 and TRBJ2-4, with 9 bases matching TRBD1. The germline CDR1 and CDR2 sequences are MNHEY and SMNVEV (reference sequence). The CDR3 covers 19 residues. Trimming cost V 7 bases and J 1 base; bases outside gene matches: 17. The DNA of the CDR3 is TGTGCCAGCATAATAAAACCGGGACAGGGTCGGGAGGCCAAAAACATTCAGTACTTC. This sequence encodes CASIIKPGQGREAKNIQYF.

The V and J genes are TRBV21-1 and TRBJ1-5; the table's D call TRBD1 went unverified against the DNA. TRBV21-1 is a documented pseudogene. This CDR3 is built from 12 residues. The CDR3 protein is CASSQPGQAQHF. CDR3 sequence (DNA): TGTGCCAGCAGCCAACCGGGACAGGCCCAGCATTTT.

This chain links TRBV27 with TRBJ2-1; 9 nucleotides align to TRBD1. Germline assignment: CDR1 MNHEY and CDR2 SMNVEV (reference sequence). With V trimmed by 4 bases and J by 7 bases, 8 bases remained unmatched. The CDR3 runs 15 residues. The DNA for the CDR3 is TGTGCCAGCAGTTCACCGGGACAGGGAACTAATGAGCAGTTCTTC. Protein sequence: CASSSPGQGTNEQFF.

This chain joins TRBV7-9 and TRBJ2-3; D is perhaps TRBD2 (5 bases). This CDR3 region has 12 residues. V was shortened by 3 bases and J by 6 bases, with 7 bases between the two germline ends. Germline V gene sequence: CDR1 SEHNR, CDR2 FQNEAQ (reference sequence). DNA for the CDR3: TGTGCCAGCAGCTTGGGAGTGGATACGCAGTATTTT. Translating gives CASSLGVDTQYF.

The chain recombines TRBV9 with TRBJ2-1; TRBD2 aligns across 12 bases. CDR3 length: 17 amino acids. The V gene end was trimmed by 0 bases and the J gene end by 6 bases; junction bases not matched to a gene: 7. The germline CDR1 and CDR2 sequences are SGDLS and YYNGEE. For the CDR3, the DNA is TGTGCCAGCAGCGTAGAAGTTGGACTAGCGGGATTCAATGAGCAGTTCTTC. The encoded protein is CASSVEVGLAGFNEQFF.

The chain has TRBV29-1 and TRBJ2-5; D ambiguous. The CDR3 totals 11 residues. Germline CDR1 and CDR2: SQVTM and ANQGSEA. The ends were cut back, 6 bases at V and 0 bases at J, with 5 bases in the middle. The CDR3 here is CSVDNQETQYF. DNA of the CDR3: TGCAGCGTCGACAACCAAGAGACCCAGTACTTC.

In its sample, this clone was seen a few times. The V and J genes are TRBV5-1 and TRBJ1-1; D is uncertain. The length of the CDR3 is 14 residues. In germline, CDR1 is SGHRS, CDR2 YFSETQ. The V gene lost 0 bases and the J gene lost 7 bases, with 13 bases spanning the gap. The CDR3 region has the DNA TGCGCCAGCAGCTTGGCCCACGAGGGAGGTGAAGCTTTCTTT. Amino acids: CASSLAHEGGEAFF.

This clone occurred once. The J gene is TRBJ1-2, the V gene TRBV18, with D possibly being TRBD1 (5 bases). Germline V gene data show CDR1 as KGHSH and CDR2 as LQKENI. V was cut by 4 bases and J by 8 bases, with 14 bases left in between. This CDR3 has 13 residues. The CDR3 coding sequence is TGTGCCAGCTCACAGGGAGGGACCGAGGGCTACACCTTC. This encodes CASSQGGTEGYTF.

This clone was picked up one time. This chain connects TRBV18 to TRBJ2-5; 8 bases are a match to TRBD2. Per the germline V gene, CDR1 is KGHSH and CDR2 is LQKENI. V dropped 2 bases and J dropped 5; count of bases not matched to a gene: 10. This CDR3 spans 16 amino acids. As DNA, the CDR3 is TGTGCCAGCTCACCATCCTCGGATAGCGGGGTTGAGACCCAGTACTTC. It specifies CASSPSSDSGVETQYF.

The chain recombines TRBV6-5 with TRBJ2-7, with a tentative D call TRBD2 (6 bases). This CDR3 is 13 amino acids long. V lost 2 bases and J lost 2, with 7 bases in between. Germline-derived CDR1 and CDR2 are MNHEY and SVGAGI. This chain's CDR3 is CASSYAGPYEQYF. CDR3 sequence (DNA): TGTGCCAGCAGTTACGCGGGACCCTACGAGCAGTACTTC.

The chain uses TRBV21-1 and TRBJ2-1; TRBD1 is the table's D call and was not checked against the DNA. TRBV21-1 is labeled a pseudogene. The CDR3 spans 12 residues. CDR3 DNA sequence: TGTGCCAGCAGCAGATGGGGCTCTGAGCAGTTCTTC. Amino acids: CASSRWGSEQFF.

The gene calls are TRBV6-5 and TRBJ1-6, with D unresolved. CDR3 length equals 13 residues. The ends were cut back, 2 bases at V and 8 bases at J, with 7 bases in the middle. Germline V lookup: CDR1 MNHEY, CDR2 SVGAGI. Written as DNA, the CDR3 is TGTGCCAGCAGTTACGGGAGTCATTCACCCCTCCACTTT. This gives the protein CASSYGSHSPLHF.

The chain uses TRBV28 and TRBJ1-3; 8 bases agree with TRBD1. Germline V gene data show CDR1 as MDHEN and CDR2 as SYDVKM. J gave up 3 bases and V 2 bases, and 9 bases lay outside the gene matches. This CDR3 region has 17 residues. In DNA form, the CDR3 reads TGTGCCAGCAGTTTAGGGACGACAGGGGCTGGTGGAAACACCATATATTTT. Encoded protein: CASSLGTTGAGGNTIYF. Based on the CDR3 plus reference TRBV28 and TRBJ1-3, the full variable domain is DVKVTQSSRYLVKRTGEKVFLECVQDMDHENMFWYRQDPGLGLRLIYFSYDVKMKEKGDIPEGYSVSREKKERFSLILESASTNQTSMYLCASSLGTTGAGGNTIYFGEGSWLTVV.

The J gene is TRBJ2-5, the V gene TRBV15; 12 nucleotides align to TRBD2. The germline CDR1 and CDR2 sequences are LNHNV and YYDKDF (reference sequence). CDR3 length: 15 amino acids. Trimming at V came to 4 bases and at J to 4 bases, leaving 4 bases not matched to a gene. The CDR3 is CATSTLAGGVETQYF. CDR3 coding DNA: TGTGCCACCAGCACCCTAGCGGGGGGGGTAGAGACCCAGTACTTC.

This clone was seen more than once but under ten times. The chain carries TRBV9 and TRBJ1-2, with D hard to call. Germline V lookup: CDR1 SGDLS, CDR2 YYNGEE. V was shortened by 4 bases and J by 0 bases, with 10 bases between the two germline ends. The CDR3 length is 14 residues. In DNA form, the CDR3 reads TGTGCCAGCAGCTCAGGACTTGCTAACTATGGCTACACCTTC. The encoded protein is CASSSGLANYGYTF.

The CDR3 DNA reads TGTGCCAGCAGCTTAGCCCCAGGGGCGCACACTGAAGCTTTCTTT. Its translation: CASSLAPGAHTEAFF. This chain joins TRBV7-9 and TRBJ1-1; TRBD1 is a possible D gene (6 bases). Germline V gene lookup returns CDR1 SEHNR and CDR2 FQNEAQ (reference sequence). Trimming left V 0 bases short and J 3 bases short, with 11 bases between. The CDR3 sequence is 15 residues long.

The gene calls are TRBV2 and TRBJ2-1; 9 bases align to TRBD2. Trimming took 7 bases from V and 9 from J; bases not matched to a gene: 4. Germline V CDR1 and CDR2: SNHLY, FYNNEI. The CDR3 consists of 12 residues. The CDR3 nucleotides are TGTGCCAGCAAAGGACTAGCGACTGAGCAGTTCTTC. Translating gives CASKGLATEQFF.

The chain recombines TRBV28 with TRBJ2-5; tentative D call: TRBD2 (7 bases). CDR3 length: 15 residues. V dropped 7 bases and J dropped 5 bases, with 20 bases sitting between them. Germline loops: CDR1 MDHEN, CDR2 SYDVKM. In DNA, the CDR3 is TGTGCCAGCAATCCTTGGGGGGGCGGAGGGGAGACCCAGTACTTC. This translates into CASNPWGGGGETQYF.

This rearrangement joins TRBV6-5 to TRBJ2-5; 9 bases fit TRBD1. The V segment lost 4 bases and the J segment 1 base; nucleotides outside the gene matches: 4. The germline CDR1 and CDR2 sequences are MNHEY and SVGAGI. This CDR3 contains 15 residues. The CDR3 nucleotides are TGTGCCAGCAGTTCCCCGACAGGGGGCCAAGAGACCCAGTACTTC. It translates to CASSSPTGGQETQYF.

This clone appeared a few times. The gene calls are TRBV29-1 and TRBJ1-1, with TRBD1 as a possible D gene (5 bases). Germline lookup yields CDR1 SQVTM and CDR2 ANQGSEA. Between the trimmed V and J ends, which lost 4 bases and 2 bases, there was a span of 11 bases. CDR3 length equals 13 residues. Written as DNA, the CDR3 is TGCAGCGTTGGGAAACAGGAAAACACTGAAGCTTTCTTT. Protein: CSVGKQENTEAFF.

This chain connects TRBV27 to TRBJ2-3, with 9 bases identical to TRBD1. V trimming: 6 bases; J trimming: 6 bases; junction bases outside the gene matches: 13. Germline V CDR1 and CDR2: MNHEY, SMNVEV (reference sequence). The CDR3 sequence is 16 residues long. The CDR3 sequence: CASSPSPGQGVDTQYF. Written as DNA, the CDR3 is TGTGCCAGCAGCCCAAGTCCGGGACAGGGCGTCGATACGCAGTATTTT.

The chain employs TRBV4-1 and TRBJ2-1; 10 nucleotides match TRBD2. The CDR3 totals 18 residues. The germline gives CDR1 MGHRA, CDR2 YSYEKL. The V segment lost 0 bases and the J segment 8 bases; nucleotides outside the gene matches: 13. The CDR3 is CASSQDDPQREGHHEQFF. The CDR3 nucleotides read TGCGCCAGCAGCCAAGATGACCCCCAGCGGGAGGGCCACCATGAGCAGTTCTTC.

V gene TRBV7-3 combines with J gene TRBJ2-1; 12 bases agree with TRBD2. The CDR3 length is 15 residues. With 2 bases clipped from V and 6 bases from J, the junction kept 2 bases outside the gene matches. Germline-derived CDR1 and CDR2 are SGHTA and FQGTGA. CDR3 region: CASSLSGLAGNEQFF. CDR3 DNA: TGTGCCAGCAGCTTATCGGGACTAGCGGGCAATGAGCAGTTCTTC.

The chain uses TRBV18 and TRBJ2-7; a weak D match, TRBD2 (5 bases). CDR1 and CDR2 from the germline V gene are KGHSH and LQKENI. CDR3 length: 12 residues. Deletions cut 3 bases from V and 3 bases from J, with 6 bases between. CDR3 loop: CASSPRDYEQYF. The CDR3 DNA reads TGTGCCAGCTCACCTCGGGACTACGAGCAGTACTTC.

The CDR3 sequence: CASSETGTGLSEQFF. The DNA for the CDR3 is TGTGCCAGTAGTGAAACCGGGACAGGGCTGTCGGAGCAGTTCTTC. This chain links TRBV19 with TRBJ2-1; TRBD1 matches at 9 bases. The V gene's germline CDR1 is LNHDA and CDR2 SQIVND (reference sequence). J lost 10 bases, V lost 5 bases, and 12 bases had no gene match. This CDR3 region has 15 residues.